This section outlines one TCR beta chain sequence together with its context. It has no known antigen specificity. Base qualities are not recorded, but no much larger clone differs from it by a single base. The sample originates from a study of T cell changes during pregnancy in multiple sclerosis (dated 2019 in TCRdb). Some background on the complete study: The study examined how the T cell repertoire changed over the course of pregnancy in women with multiple sclerosis.

Receptor libraries were prepared by the immunoSEQ multiplex PCR assay. TCRdb obtained this table from immuneACCESS and retained in-frame rearrangements with V and J assigned. These tables miss some clones; where compared with another copy, unresolved V genes account for less than half of the shortfall, and the remainder is unexplained. The sample includes about 74,000 clones, with approximately 91% observed a single time. The leading ten clones occupy around 3.2% of the sample. Spanning cysteine to phenylalanine, the CDR3 consists of 14 amino acids. The DNA shown is the 42-base CDR3, in frame from base 1. According to the germline V gene, CDR1 reads MNHEY and CDR2 reads SVGAGI. Germline trimming: 6 bases from V, 7 bases from J; junction bases outside gene matches: 10.

The TCR originated in a female donor with multiple sclerosis, enrolled in a pregnancy study. This sample comprised peripheral blood, obtained before pregnancy. The chain is assembled from TRBV6-5 and TRBJ2-7; 9 middle bases align to TRBD1. At the DNA level, the sequence is TGTGCCAGCAGACCAGGGGGGACAGGGCGAGAGCAGTACTTC. Its translation is CASRPGGTGREQYF.